The text below deals with one T cell receptor beta chain. RNA totalling about 0.45 to 1 ug underwent reverse transcription with random hexamers. With immunoSEQ multiplex PCR, TCR beta CDR3 was amplified across 54 Vbeta and 13 Jbeta. In TCRdb, the immunoSEQ multiplex PCR reads were re-called with MiXCR into one record per CDR3 protein. Altogether over 200,000 distinct CDR3 sequences are present, approximately 95% being singletons, with the ten largest covering 0.07% to 0.095%. This record belongs to a study of CD8 T cells in Susac syndrome. High-throughput TCR beta sequencing covered peripheral CD8+ and CD4+ T cells. CDR3 length: 14 amino acids. Germline trimming cut 0 bases from V and 2 bases from J; bases unmatched to any gene: 0. Germline values: CDR1 GTSNPN, CDR2 SVGIG (reference sequence).

This TCR came from a human donor with multiple sclerosis. The V call is TRBV30, the J call TRBJ1-2; 10 nucleotides align to TRBD1. The specimen sequenced was CD4+ T cells from PBMCs. The CDR3 bases are TGTGCCTGGAGTGTGACAGGGGGCAACTATGGCTACACCTTC. It translates to CAWSVTGGNYGYTF.